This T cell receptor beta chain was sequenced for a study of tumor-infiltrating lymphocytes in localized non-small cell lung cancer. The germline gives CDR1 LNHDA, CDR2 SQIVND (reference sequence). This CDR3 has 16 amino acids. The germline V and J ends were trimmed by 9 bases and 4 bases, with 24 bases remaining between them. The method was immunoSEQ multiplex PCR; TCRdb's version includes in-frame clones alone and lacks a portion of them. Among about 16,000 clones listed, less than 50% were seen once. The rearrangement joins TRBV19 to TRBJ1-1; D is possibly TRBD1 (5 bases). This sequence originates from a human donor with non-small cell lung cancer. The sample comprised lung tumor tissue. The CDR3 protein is CASSPGAGGGGTEAFF. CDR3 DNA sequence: TGTGCCAGCTCCCCCGGTGCGGGGGGTGGCGGCACTGAAGCTTTCTTT.